Described below is a single T cell receptor beta chain sequence and its context. Its antigen is still unknown. This record belongs to a study of cytomegalovirus exposure and HLA in healthy donors. Broader study findings: When presence/absence was analysed, sequencing depth was taken to be roughly uniform across donors.

In germline, CDR1 is GTSNPN, CDR2 SVGIG (reference sequence). There are 13 residues in the CDR3. J gave up 3 bases and V 4 bases, and 5 bases lay outside the gene matches. PCR amplification relied on 60 Vbeta primers (plus 13 Jbeta primers). Authors' analysis steps: Later, 65 million to 90 million unique TCR beta chains were counted in an analysis, and about 12 million of them were shared. Sequencing used immunoSEQ multiplex PCR; TCRdb keeps in-frame clones, though not all of them. V and J calls and clone size follow that table, whereas D and trimming were derived from the DNA. The sample lists under 150,000 clones; 75% were seen once.

V and J are TRBV30 and TRBJ2-7, with 8 bases matching TRBD2. The sample was PBMCs. The receptor's source is a man aged 30-40 years in good health and CMV-seronegative. CDR3: CAWTGRDHYEQYF. The CDR3 DNA follows: TGTGCCTGGACCGGGAGGGACCACTACGAGCAGTACTTC.